The clone carrying this T cell receptor beta chain was recorded a few times. A Seattle source enrolled patients during active infection and followed them longitudinally. This specimen belongs to a study of blood T cell repertoires in COVID-19. Background on the study: The origin of the acute and convalescent COVID-19 samples was the United States, Italy and Spain. PBMCs, B-cell-depleted T cells, or T cells provided the cDNA or gDNA that made up the material.

Sequencing used immunoSEQ multiplex PCR; TCRdb keeps in-frame clones, though not all of them. The sample contains about 150,000 clones, approximately 85% of which appear only once. V lost 7 bases to trimming and J lost 8 bases, with 18 bases between them. This CDR3 is built from 14 residues. From germline, CDR1 is SEHNR and CDR2 FQNEAQ (reference sequence). The chain has TRBV7-9 and TRBJ2-1, with D tentatively TRBD2 (5 bases). This TCR came from a man in his fifties or sixties with COVID-19, enrolled during active disease. The sample comprised peripheral blood. The chain's CDR3 is CASTKGDPGDEQFF. The CDR3 bases are TGTGCCAGCACCAAGGGAGACCCAGGCGATGAGCAGTTCTTC.